This T cell receptor beta chain is from a study of cytomegalovirus exposure and HLA in healthy donors (dated by TCRdb to 2017 to 2019). About the investigation overall: An earlier analysis of roughly 610 of the donors reported 276 Gb of sequence data and around 110 million unique TCR beta sequences obtained from around 170 million T cells. Alongside the repertoire data, information on donor age, sex, ethnicity and CMV serostatus was compiled. The study profiled the T cell repertoires of 666 subjects by immunosequencing and related them to cytomegalovirus serostatus. Genome-wide SNP genotypes for about 55% of the roughly 670 donors were used in a later genetic analysis, which treated that subset as a discovery cohort. To study patterns of TCR occurrence, a later analysis re-analyzed previously published TCR beta repertoires from 666 donors and added high-resolution HLA genotyping. All discovery cohort repertoires had been generated using a single sequencing platform. In the later analysis, no new phenotypic data were used to find candidate immune exposures; instead, reliance was placed on TCR beta sequences and their occurrence across donors. Class I and class II HLA loci were covered by the typing at four-digit resolution. On average, around 230,000 unique TCR beta nucleotide sequences were sequenced per donor among several hundred genotyped donors of the cohort, with roughly 19% of those sequences being non-productive. The study was designed to test whether signatures of past pathogen exposure could be identified by cataloging public T cell receptors. To predict cytomegalovirus infection status, the study combined high-throughput TCR immunosequencing, statistical association of individual TCRs with disease status, and machine learning. In an earlier analysis of more than 550 of the donors, high-throughput TCR beta sequencing was used to judge whether each TCR beta V gene segment behaved as functional or pseudogenic. Of the approximately 400 genotyped donors, 65% to 90% fell in the genetic ancestry cluster associated with self-reported Caucasian donors. Along with the roughly 670-subject first cohort, a separate validation cohort of over 90 different subjects was used. An early release that covered several hundred HLA-typed donors contained approximately 300 gigabases of sequencing data and tens of millions of unique TCR sequences. Typing coverage differed by locus: A, B, C, DRB1 and DQB1 were typed in about 629-640 donors, DQA1 in about 560, DPA1 in 600 to 610, and DPB1 in around 440. Roughly 5 DR-DQ haplotypes were treated as single units for association and clustering because of strong linkage in the cohort. The paper's findings and limits, for the study overall: Most TCR sequences were seen in very few donors, while some public TCRs were found in many individuals. Specific HLA alleles were associated with over 15,000 TCR beta sequences at a false discovery rate of 0.05 in a later analysis. In the study, some 160 TCR beta chains were listed as associated with cytomegalovirus. Sequencing depth was assumed to be roughly uniform across donors in the presence/absence analyses, though that assumption may not hold. In a later analysis, HLA-associated TCR beta chains showed more clonal expansion and lower generation probabilities than non-associated chains that were equally common. In a later analysis, the rate of TCR association differed among HLA loci, with DRB1 alleles having the most associated TCRs and HLA-C alleles having the fewest. An earlier analysis of approximately 570 of the donors showed that most TCR beta V segments appeared in productive rearrangements either about 87% or about 30% of the time, which broadly matched IMGT annotations. HLA typing was unavailable for some donors at each locus, so association tests used only the typed subset. Some IMGT-functional V segments, including TRBV6-2 and TRBV6-3, could not be distinguished by the 87-base-pair reads and were therefore excluded. This cohort had only TCR beta chains sequenced, and the lack of alpha or paired-chain data limited which features could be detected. A cluster of highly shared sequence variants was judged likely to be a technical artifact of the sequencing pipeline. Three of the identified cytomegalovirus-associated TCR beta chains were confirmed in vitro to be specific for cytomegalovirus antigens. Linkage disequilibrium might explain the correlated functional status among segregating V segments, but an unknown experimental factor could not be excluded. The earlier analysis of some 560 of the donors excluded some 15 rarely observed V segments, including chromosome 9 orphons, because counts were too low. Compared with the roughly 670-donor mean, donors in an Asian-associated ancestry cluster had fewer N-insertions in productive TCRs, according to a later genetic analysis. A later analysis reported that several top co-occurrence clusters appeared linked to parvovirus B19, influenza, CMV and Epstein-Barr virus. Cytomegalovirus status was reported to be diagnosed by the classifier with high specificity and sensitivity in both the original and validation cohorts. A further reported finding was that TCR beta sequences accurately predicted the HLA-A and HLA-B alleles for most subjects in the first cohort. Assigning TCR associations to individual alleles was difficult when HLA alleles, especially DR and DQ, strongly co-occurred. For the cohort, immune exposure information was limited to CMV serostatus. In a later genetic analysis, a missense DCLRE1C variant was associated with V-gene and J-gene trimming of TCR beta chains, and the association was replicated in an independent cohort. The authors suggested that the approach could potentially be extended to other disease states and immunological phenotypes. Most CMV-associated TCR beta chains appeared to be HLA-restricted in a later analysis, and the HLA associations seemed to be driven largely by CMV exposure.

Germline trimming amounts to 4 bases on V and 5 bases on J, with 19 as the count of junction bases outside the gene matches. CDR1 MRHNA and CDR2 SNTAGT were looked up in the germline V gene. The CDR3 measures 18 amino acids from cysteine to phenylalanine. Just the 54-base CDR3 DNA is kept, in frame starting at base 1. Of note for this clone: Its antigen is not yet known. Per-base quality was not reported, and no clone a single base away is much larger than it.

The library relied on the immunoSEQ multiplex PCR assay. A mixture of 60 forward primers for TCR Vbeta segments and 13 reverse primers for TCR Jbeta segments was used in the multiplex PCR. The CDR3 region of rearranged TCR beta genes was amplified from genomic DNA by a multiplex PCR assay. On the Illumina HiSeq System, the amplified TCR beta libraries were sequenced as 87-base-pair reads. In the source study's methods: A later analysis counted 65 million to 90 million unique TCR beta chains across the 650 to 700 repertoires, and about 10 million of these chains were shared by at least two donors. Raw reads were error-corrected and collapsed into unique sequences with a nearest-neighbor algorithm that merged closely related sequences to remove PCR and sequencing errors. To assign V, D and J gene segments, CDR3 sequences were aligned to IMGT reference sequences. Each retained sequence needed at least a six-nucleotide match to both a V gene segment and a J gene segment. Rearrangements were classified as productive when the CDR3 lacked stop codons and remained in frame with V and J, and all other rearrangements were classified as non-productive. Following IMGT convention, CDR3 was defined as the stretch from the second conserved V-encoded cysteine to the conserved J-encoded phenylalanine. Sequences without an unambiguous match to a single V gene segment were excluded from the earlier analysis of a few hundred of the donors. An earlier analysis of around 600 of the donors classified V segments as functional when productive rearrangements were above 56.7% and as segregating when the standard deviation between donors was above 5%. A statistical classification framework was built for diagnosing cytomegalovirus status from the catalog of TCR beta chain sequences. A later analysis assigned V and J genes by comparing TCR nucleotide sequences with IMGT/GENE-DB human TR gene sequences. The TCRdist pipeline was used in a later analysis to assign CDR3 sequences and most-parsimonious VDJ recombination scenarios. In a later analysis, every TCR beta chain was defined by the combination of its CDR3 amino acid sequence and its V-gene family, and reads without a unique V-gene family were dropped. A later analysis removed 550 to 650 highly shared, low-generation-probability nucleotide sequences to deal with suspected cross-contamination and a sequencing artifact. In a later analysis, a clonal expansion index for each public chain was calculated from normalized within-repertoire ranks of inferred template counts. A later analysis computed generation probabilities with a VDJ recombination model fitted to out-of-frame rearrangements, and checked the results against IGoR. A later analysis scored TCR-TCR, TCR-HLA and TCR-CMV co-occurrence with hypergeometric tests, applying a repertoire-size bias correction to TCR pairs. A later analysis estimated false discovery rates by permuting HLA or CMV assignments 20 times. In a later analysis, co-occurring TCRs were grouped with DBSCAN, and TCRdist sequence similarity was added when clustering was performed within HLA-allele-positive subsets. For co-occurrence clustering, repertoires with fewer than 30,000 or more than 120,000 public chains were excluded, along with 4 to 6 repertoires with anomalous nucleotide sharing. As stored in TCRdb, this immuneACCESS dataset retains in-frame rearrangements with V and J assigned. A fraction of the clones does not appear; measured against another copy, unresolved V genes explain less than half of the discrepancy, and the remainder lacks a known reason. Clone size and V and J calls were adopted from that table, with D and trimming inferred from the DNA. The sample records 200,000 to 250,000 clones, over 65% of which are singletons. The ten top clones hold 15% to 19% of the sample.

The cohort was made up of 666 healthy bone marrow donors. All cohort members were sampled while nominally healthy, although unrecorded immune exposures were likely present. The donor tested CMV seronegative and was one of the 352 seronegative cohort members. A peripheral blood sample was collected from each donor, and TCR beta sequencing was performed on peripheral blood mononuclear cells. The Qiagen DNeasy Blood Extraction Kit was used to extract genomic DNA from the blood cell samples. The receptor chain draws on TRBV6-4 and TRBJ1-1; 7 bases in the middle match TRBD1. Specimen: PBMCs. The TCR sequence derives from a man in his forties in good health and CMV-seronegative. The nucleotide sequence reads TGTGCCAGCAGTGCCCGCCCCCTGGTTGACAGGGAGGAGACTGAAGCTTTCTTT. Protein translation: CASSARPLVDREETEAFF.